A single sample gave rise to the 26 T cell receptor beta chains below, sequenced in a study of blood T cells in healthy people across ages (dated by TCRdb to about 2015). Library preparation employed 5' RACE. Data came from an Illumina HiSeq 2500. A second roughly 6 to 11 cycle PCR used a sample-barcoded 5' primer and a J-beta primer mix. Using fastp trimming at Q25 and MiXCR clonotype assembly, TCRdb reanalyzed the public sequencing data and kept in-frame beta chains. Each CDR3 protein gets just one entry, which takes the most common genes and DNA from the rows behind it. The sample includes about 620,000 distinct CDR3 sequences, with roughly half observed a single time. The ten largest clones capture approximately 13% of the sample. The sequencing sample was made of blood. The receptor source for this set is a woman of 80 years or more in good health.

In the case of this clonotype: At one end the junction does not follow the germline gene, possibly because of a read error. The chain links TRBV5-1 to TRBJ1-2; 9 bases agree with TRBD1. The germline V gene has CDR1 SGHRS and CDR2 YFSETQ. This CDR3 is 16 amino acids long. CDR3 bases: TGCGCCAGCAGCTTAGCACCGGGACAGGGTAACTATGGCTACACCTTT. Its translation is CASSLAPGQGNYGYTF. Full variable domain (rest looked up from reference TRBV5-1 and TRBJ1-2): KAGVTQTPRYLIKTRGQQVTLSCSPISGHRSVSWYQQTPGQGLQFLFEYFSETQRNKGNFPGRFSGRQFSNSRSEMNVSTLELGDSALYLCASSLAPGQGNYGYTFGSGTRLTVV.

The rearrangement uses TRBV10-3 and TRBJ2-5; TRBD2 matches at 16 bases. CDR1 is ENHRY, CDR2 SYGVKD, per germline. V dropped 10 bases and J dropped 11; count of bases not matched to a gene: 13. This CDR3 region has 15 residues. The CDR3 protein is CATAGLAGGNNEQYF. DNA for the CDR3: TGTGCCACTGCGGGACTAGCGGGAGGGAACAATGAGCAGTACTTC.

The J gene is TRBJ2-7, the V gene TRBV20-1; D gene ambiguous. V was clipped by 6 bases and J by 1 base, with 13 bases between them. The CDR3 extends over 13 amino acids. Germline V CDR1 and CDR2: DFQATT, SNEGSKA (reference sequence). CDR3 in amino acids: CSALLPTSYEQYF. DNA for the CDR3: TGCAGTGCCCTCCTCCCCACTTCCTACGAGCAGTACTTC.

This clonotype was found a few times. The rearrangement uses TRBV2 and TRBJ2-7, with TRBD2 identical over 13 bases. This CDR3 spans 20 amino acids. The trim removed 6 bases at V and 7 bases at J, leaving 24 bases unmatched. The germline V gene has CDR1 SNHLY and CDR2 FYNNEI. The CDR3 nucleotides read TGTGCCAGCAGCCCTGGGACTAGCGGGATATTAACAACTCGATACAATGAGCAGTACTTC. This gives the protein CASSPGTSGILTTRYNEQYF.

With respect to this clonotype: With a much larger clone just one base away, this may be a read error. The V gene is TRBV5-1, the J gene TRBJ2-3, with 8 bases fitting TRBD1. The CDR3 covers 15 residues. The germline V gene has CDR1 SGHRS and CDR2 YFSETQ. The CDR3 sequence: CASSGQGGSTDMQYF. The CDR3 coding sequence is TGCGCCAGCAGCGGACAGGGAGGATCCACAGATATGCAGTATTTT. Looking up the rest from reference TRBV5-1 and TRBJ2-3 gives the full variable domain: KAGVTQTPRYLIKTRGQQVTLSCSPISGHRSVSWYQQTPGQGLQFLFEYFSETQRNKGNFPGRFSGRQFSNSRSEMNVSTLELGDSALYLCASSGQGGSTDMQYFGPGTRLTVL.

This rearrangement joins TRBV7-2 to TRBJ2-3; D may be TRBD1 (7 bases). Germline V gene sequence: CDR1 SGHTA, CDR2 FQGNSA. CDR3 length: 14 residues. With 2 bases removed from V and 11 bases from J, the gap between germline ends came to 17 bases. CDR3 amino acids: CASSLISDQGGQYF. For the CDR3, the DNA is TGTGCCAGCAGCTTAATCAGCGATCAGGGGGGGCAGTATTTT.

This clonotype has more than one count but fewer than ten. The CDR3 spells CASSYLSEKLFF. The CDR3, as DNA: TGTGCCAGCAGCTATCTCTCCGAAAAACTGTTTTTT. The chain recombines TRBV7-9 with TRBJ1-4; D gene unclear. V lost 4 bases, J lost 8 bases, and 8 bases lay in between. The CDR3 length is 12 residues. Germline CDR1 and CDR2: SEHNR and FQNEAQ (reference sequence).

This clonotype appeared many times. The CDR3 sequence is CASSFSSQSATYEQYF. CDR3 DNA: TGTGCCAGCAGCTTTTCCTCCCAGTCAGCAACCTACGAGCAGTACTTC. The rearrangement joins TRBV11-2 to TRBJ2-7; D is unresolved. V was shortened by 3 bases and J by 2 bases, with 17 bases between the two germline ends. Germline CDR1 and CDR2: SGHAT and FQNNGV. The CDR3 contains 16 residues.

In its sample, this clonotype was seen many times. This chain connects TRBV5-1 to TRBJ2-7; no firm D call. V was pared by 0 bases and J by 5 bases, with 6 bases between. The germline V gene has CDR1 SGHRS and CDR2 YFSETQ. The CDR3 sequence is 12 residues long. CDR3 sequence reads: CASSLVGNEQYF. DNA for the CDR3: TGCGCCAGCAGCTTGGTGGGCAACGAGCAGTACTTC.

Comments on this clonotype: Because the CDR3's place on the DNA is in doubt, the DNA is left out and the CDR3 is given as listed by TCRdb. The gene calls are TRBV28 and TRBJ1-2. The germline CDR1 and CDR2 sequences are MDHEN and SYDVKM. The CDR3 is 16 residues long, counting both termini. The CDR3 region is CASSSLAAGDFRGYTF.

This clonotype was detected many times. CDR3 nucleotides: TGTGCCAGCAGGGCGGGAGGCGGGGATCAGCCCCAGCATTTT. The encoded protein is CASRAGGGDQPQHF. The V gene is TRBV12-3 or TRBV12-4, the J gene TRBJ1-5, with D uncertain. The germline V and J ends were trimmed by 6 bases and 5 bases, with 14 bases remaining between them. The CDR3 contains 14 residues.

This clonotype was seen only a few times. The CDR3 DNA is TGTGCCAGCAGTTTTAGCCCTTTGACAGGGGCCCCCGACTACGAGCAGTACTTC. Translated: CASSFSPLTGAPDYEQYF. The J gene is TRBJ2-7, the V gene TRBV28; 8 bases are shared with TRBD1. Germline V gene lookup returns CDR1 MDHEN and CDR2 SYDVKM. This CDR3 spans 18 amino acids. J lost 3 bases, V lost 3 bases, and 16 bases had no gene match.

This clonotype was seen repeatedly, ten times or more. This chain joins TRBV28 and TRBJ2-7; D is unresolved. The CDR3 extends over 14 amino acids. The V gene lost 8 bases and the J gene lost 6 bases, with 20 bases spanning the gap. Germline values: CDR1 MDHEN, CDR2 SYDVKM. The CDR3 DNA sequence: TGTGCCAGCCGAAACCTACGCAGGCTAGGCGAGCAGTACTTC. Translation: CASRNLRRLGEQYF.

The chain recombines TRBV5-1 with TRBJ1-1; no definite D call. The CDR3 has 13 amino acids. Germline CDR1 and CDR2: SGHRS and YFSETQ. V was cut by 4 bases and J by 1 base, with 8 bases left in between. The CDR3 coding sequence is TGCGCCAGCAGCGAGACCCCGAACACTGAAGCTTTCTTT. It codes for CASSETPNTEAFF.

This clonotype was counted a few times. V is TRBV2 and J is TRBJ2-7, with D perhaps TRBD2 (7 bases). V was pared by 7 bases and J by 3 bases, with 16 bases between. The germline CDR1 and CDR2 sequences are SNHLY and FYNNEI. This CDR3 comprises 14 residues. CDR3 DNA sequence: TGTGCCAGCACGGGGGCGGGAGACATCTACGAGCAGTACTTC. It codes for CASTGAGDIYEQYF.

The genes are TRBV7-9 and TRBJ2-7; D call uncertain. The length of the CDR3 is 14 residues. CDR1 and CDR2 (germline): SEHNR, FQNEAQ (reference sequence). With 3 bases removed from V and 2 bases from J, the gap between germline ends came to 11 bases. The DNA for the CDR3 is TGTGCCAGCAGCTTCGTCGCGGAGACCTACGAGCAGTACTTC. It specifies CASSFVAETYEQYF.

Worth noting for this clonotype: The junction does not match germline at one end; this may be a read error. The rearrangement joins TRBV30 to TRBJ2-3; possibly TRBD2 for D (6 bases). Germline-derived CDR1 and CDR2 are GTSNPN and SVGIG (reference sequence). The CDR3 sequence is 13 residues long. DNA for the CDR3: TGTGCCAATGGACTAATCTTTACAGATATGCAGTATTTT. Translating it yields CANGLIFTDMQYF.

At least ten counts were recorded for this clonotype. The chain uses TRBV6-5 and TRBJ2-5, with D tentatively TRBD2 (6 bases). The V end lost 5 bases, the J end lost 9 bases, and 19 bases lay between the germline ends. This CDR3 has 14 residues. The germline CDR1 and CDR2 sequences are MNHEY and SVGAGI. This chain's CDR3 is CASSITGLQRAQYF. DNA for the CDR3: TGTGCCAGCAGTATTACGGGACTCCAGAGGGCCCAGTACTTC.

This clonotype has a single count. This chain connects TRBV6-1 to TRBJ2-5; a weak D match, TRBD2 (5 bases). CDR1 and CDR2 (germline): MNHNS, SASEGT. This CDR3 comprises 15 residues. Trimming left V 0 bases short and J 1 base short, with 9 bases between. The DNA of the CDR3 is TGTGCCAGCAGTGAAGCCCGGGGAGCCCAAGAGACCCAGTACTTC. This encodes CASSEARGAQETQYF.

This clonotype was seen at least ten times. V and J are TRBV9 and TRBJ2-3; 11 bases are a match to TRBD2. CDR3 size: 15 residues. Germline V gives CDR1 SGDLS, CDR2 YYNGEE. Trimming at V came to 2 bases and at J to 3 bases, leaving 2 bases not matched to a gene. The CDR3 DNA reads TGTGCCAGCAGCGTCGTAGCGGGAGGGACAGATACGCAGTATTTT. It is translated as CASSVVAGGTDTQYF.

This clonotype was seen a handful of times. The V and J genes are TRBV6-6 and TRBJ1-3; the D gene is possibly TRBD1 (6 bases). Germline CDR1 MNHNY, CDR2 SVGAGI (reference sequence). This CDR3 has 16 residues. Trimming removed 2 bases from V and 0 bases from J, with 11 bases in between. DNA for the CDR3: TGTGCCAGCAGTTACCCTAGACAGGACTCTGGAAACACCATATATTTT. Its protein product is CASSYPRQDSGNTIYF.

This CDR3 is CASTSAGRRSYERYF. Written as DNA, the CDR3 is TGTGCCAGCACTTCAGCAGGCCGACGCTCCTACGAGCGGTACTTC. The rearrangement uses TRBV28 and TRBJ2-5; D gene unclear. Trimming took off 7 bases at V and 13 bases at J, with 28 bases between the two ends. Germline CDR1 and CDR2: MDHEN and SYDVKM. The CDR3 has 15 amino acids.

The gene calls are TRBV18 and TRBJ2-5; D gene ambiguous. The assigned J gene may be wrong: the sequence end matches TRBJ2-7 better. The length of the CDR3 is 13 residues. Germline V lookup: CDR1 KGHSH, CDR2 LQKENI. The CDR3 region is CASSPQTNYEQYF. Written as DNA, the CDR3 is TGTGCCAGCTCACCACAAACCAACTACGAGCAGTACTTC.

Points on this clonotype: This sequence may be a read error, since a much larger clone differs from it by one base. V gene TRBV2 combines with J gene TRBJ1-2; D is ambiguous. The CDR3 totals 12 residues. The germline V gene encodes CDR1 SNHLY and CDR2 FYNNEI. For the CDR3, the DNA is TGTGTCAGCACTATCTCTAACTATGGCTACACCTTC. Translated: CVSTISNYGYTF.

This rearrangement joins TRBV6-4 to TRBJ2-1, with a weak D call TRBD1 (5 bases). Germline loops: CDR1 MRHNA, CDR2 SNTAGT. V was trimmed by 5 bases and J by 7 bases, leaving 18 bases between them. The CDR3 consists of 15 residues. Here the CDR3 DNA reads TGTGCCAGCAGTCTTATAGACAGCCGCCTGAATGAGCAGTTCTTC. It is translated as CASSLIDSRLNEQFF.

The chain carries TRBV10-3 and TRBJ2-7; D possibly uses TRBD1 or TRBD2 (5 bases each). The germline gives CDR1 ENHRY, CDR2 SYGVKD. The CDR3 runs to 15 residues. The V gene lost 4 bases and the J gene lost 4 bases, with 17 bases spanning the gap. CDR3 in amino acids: CAISARGRDAYEQYF. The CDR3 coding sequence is TGTGCCATCAGTGCCCGGGGAAGGGACGCTTACGAGCAGTACTTC.